This T cell receptor (beta chain) was recorded in a study of cytomegalovirus exposure and HLA in healthy donors. Turning to the study itself: It was reported in a later analysis that the approximately 110 validation repertoires used the same platform as the approximately 600 first-cohort repertoires.

Study observations and caveats: Rarity held for most TCR sequences, but there were some public TCRs that occurred in many donors. Researchers counted some 150 TCR beta chains as cytomegalovirus-associated.

To note about this clone: Its antigen remains unknown.

Germline CDR1 and CDR2: LNHDA and SQIVND (reference sequence). The CDR3 contains 13 residues. Losses at the gene ends were 6 bases for V and 4 bases for J; bases not matched to a gene: 4. It was the approximately 120-subject validation cohort, separate from the roughly 700-subject first cohort, to which the donors belonged. Using immunoSEQ multiplex PCR, the repertoire was profiled, and TCRdb retains in-frame clones only, with some absent. The data show approximately 120,000 clones, with 85% to 90% seen just once and roughly 2% held by the top ten. The sequence was obtained from a woman aged 18-29 years in good health and CMV-seronegative. The V and J genes are TRBV19 and TRBJ1-2, with 8 bases lining up with TRBD1. The source material was PBMCs. CDR3 residues: CASRAQGGYGYTF. In DNA form, the CDR3 reads TGTGCCAGTAGAGCACAGGGGGGCTATGGCTACACCTTC.